The source of this T cell receptor beta chain is a study of control samples from healthy donors and cancer patients. Germline V gives CDR1 SGHTS, CDR2 YDEGEE. The CDR3 contains 15 residues. Trimming cost V 0 bases and J 7 bases; bases outside gene matches: 9. Profiling relied on immunoSEQ multiplex PCR, and the TCRdb table lists in-frame clones only, not all of them. The repertoire has 110,000 or so clones, 85% to 90% of them found once; the top ten carry about an eighth. V usage is TRBV5-8 and J usage is TRBJ1-1, with 7 bases fitting TRBD1. This clonotype was sampled from a man under 40 in good health. Material for sequencing was blood. The DNA for the CDR3 is TGTGCCAGCAGCTTGGGCCGACAGGGTTCTCTTGAAGCTTTCTTT. Translating it yields CASSLGRQGSLEAFF.